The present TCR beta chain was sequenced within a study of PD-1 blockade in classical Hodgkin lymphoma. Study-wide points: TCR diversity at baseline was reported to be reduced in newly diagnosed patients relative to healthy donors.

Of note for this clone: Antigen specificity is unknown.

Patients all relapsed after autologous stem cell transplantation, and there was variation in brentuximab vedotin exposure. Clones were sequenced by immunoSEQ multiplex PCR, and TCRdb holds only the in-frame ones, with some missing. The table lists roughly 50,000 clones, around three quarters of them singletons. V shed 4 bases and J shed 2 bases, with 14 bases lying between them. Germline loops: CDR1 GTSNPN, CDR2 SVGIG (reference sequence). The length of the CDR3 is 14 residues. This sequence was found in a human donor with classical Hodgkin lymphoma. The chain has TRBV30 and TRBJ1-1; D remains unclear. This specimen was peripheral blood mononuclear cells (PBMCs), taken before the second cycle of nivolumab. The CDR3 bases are TGTGCCTGGATTGCATCTGACATTAACACTGAAGCTTTCTTT. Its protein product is CAWIASDINTEAFF. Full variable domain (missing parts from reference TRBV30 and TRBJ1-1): SQTIHQWPATLVQPVGSPLSLECTVEGTSNPNLYWYRQAAGRGLQLLFYSVGIGQISSEVPQNLSASRPQDRQFILSSKKLLLSDSGFYLCAWIASDINTEAFFGQGTRLTVV.